This record looks at one T cell receptor beta chain sequence and its context. The CDR3 contains 14 residues. Germline V gene lookup returns CDR1 SGHRS and CDR2 YFSETQ. V was shortened by 0 bases and J by 3 bases, with 10 bases between the two germline ends. This entry is derived from a study of blood T cell repertoires in COVID-19. The method was immunoSEQ multiplex PCR; TCRdb's version includes in-frame clones alone and lacks a portion of them. The profile shows roughly 230,000 clones, 88% of them singletons. The sample consisted of peripheral blood. This chain links TRBV5-1 with TRBJ2-7; possible D gene TRBD1, 5 bases. This receptor was obtained from a man aged 65-85 years with acute or convalescent COVID-19. DNA of the CDR3: TGCGCCAGCAGCTTGGCCTTGCAGGGCTACGAGCAGTACTTC. Translating gives CASSLALQGYEQYF.